Detailed here is one T cell receptor beta chain. The record originates from a study of blood T cell repertoires in COVID-19. The CDR3 covers 13 residues. The V and J ends lost 4 bases and 8 bases, in that order; junction bases with no gene match: 6. CDR1 is SGHTA, CDR2 FQGNSA, per germline. Sequencing used immunoSEQ multiplex PCR; TCRdb keeps in-frame clones, though not all of them. The profile covers about 280,000 clones, with over 75% appearing a single time and more than 4.5% taken by the ten largest. The sample consisted of peripheral blood. The sequence was collected from a middle-aged man with active or convalescent COVID-19. This chain joins TRBV7-2 and TRBJ2-3; 7 nucleotides line up with TRBD2. The CDR3 DNA is TGTGCCAGCAGCTCGGCTATAGCGGGTACGCAGTATTTT. This gives the protein CASSSAIAGTQYF.